This T cell receptor beta chain was obtained from a study of PD-1 blockade in classical Hodgkin lymphoma. Study results and caveats: By C4D1 there was a significant rise in CD4+ TCR diversity but not in CD8+ TCR diversity.

The assay was immunoSEQ multiplex PCR, and TCRdb's table has in-frame clones only and misses some. The table includes under 80,000 clones, 70% to 80% detected once. On this clone: Its antigen is not identified. Other DNA sequences of this sample code for an identical CDR3.

Following autologous stem cell transplantation, relapse occurred in every patient, and exposure to brentuximab vedotin varied. This clonotype was sampled from a human donor with classical Hodgkin lymphoma. The input for sequencing was peripheral blood mononuclear cells (PBMCs), taken before the second cycle of nivolumab.

The chain's CDR3 is CASGTGSNTGELFF. The DNA of the CDR3 is TGTGCTAGTGGGACGGGGAGTAACACCGGGGAGCTGTTTTTT. The chain joins TRBV12-5 to TRBJ2-2; a weak D match, TRBD2 (5 bases). Germline V lookup: CDR1 LGHNT, CDR2 FRNRAP. The CDR3 is made up of 14 amino acids. Between the trimmed V and J ends, which lost 6 bases and 2 bases, there was a span of 10 bases.